These T cell receptor beta chains were read from a single sample in a study of cytomegalovirus exposure and HLA in healthy donors. Profiling relied on immunoSEQ multiplex PCR, and the TCRdb table lists in-frame clones only, not all of them. The repertoire holds about 68,000 clones, with 70% to 90% as singletons. Source material: PBMCs. The receptors come from a human donor in good health. The CDR3 runs from the conserved cysteine through the conserved F or W. D genes are given only for firm matches. The size of a clone is reported for some rows only, either as once, few or many, or as a class for expanded clones.

d_call,v_call,j_call,clone_size,cdr3_aa,cdr3_nt
NA,TRBV2,TRBJ1-5,NA,CASSESGEPQHF,TGTGCCAGCAGTGAATCAGGGGAGCCCCAGCATTTT
NA,TRBV29-1,TRBJ1-1,NA,CSVEGGPTEAFF,TGCAGCGTTGAAGGGGGGCCCACTGAAGCTTTCTTT
NA,TRBV7-8,TRBJ1-1,NA,CASSSVREGRAFF,TGTGCCAGCAGCTCAGTCCGCGAGGGTAGAGCTTTCTTT
TRBD1,TRBV4-3,TRBJ2-2,few,CASSQPGGTGELFF,TGCGCCAGCAGCCAACCAGGGGGCACCGGGGAGCTGTTTTTT
NA,TRBV7-6,TRBJ2-1,NA,CASSLWGGPGNEQFF,TGTGCCAGCAGTCTTTGGGGGGGCCCGGGGAATGAGCAGTTCTTC
TRBD1,TRBV7-2,TRBJ1-1,NA,CASSLGRTGANTEAFF,TGTGCCAGCAGCTTAGGTAGGACAGGAGCAAACACTGAAGCTTTCTTT
TRBD1,TRBV5-1,TRBJ1-4,NA,CASSLDYRGHTTNEKLFF,TGCGCCAGCAGCTTGGACTACAGGGGGCATACAACTAATGAAAAACTGTTTTTT
TRBD1,TRBV7-9,TRBJ1-2,NA,CASSPGTGPRHGYPF,TGTGCCAGCAGCCCTGGGACAGGCCCCCGACATGGCTACCCCTTC
TRBD2,TRBV27,TRBJ2-3,NA,CASSSGTTPSPDTQYF,TGTGCCAGCAGTTCGGGGACTACCCCGTCCCCAGATACGCAGTATTTT
TRBD1,TRBV5-6,TRBJ1-1,NA,CASRRTGRDTEAFF,TGTGCCAGCCGCCGGACAGGGCGGGATACTGAAGCTTTCTTT
TRBD2,TRBV4-3,TRBJ2-3,NA,CASSPGLAGLPDTQYF,TGCGCCAGCAGCCCCGGACTAGCGGGGCTCCCAGATACGCAGTATTTT
TRBD1,TRBV6-1,TRBJ2-6,NA,CASSVGQGAGANVLTF,TGTGCCAGCAGTGTGGGACAGGGGGCGGGGGCCAACGTCCTGACTTTC
TRBD1,TRBV30,TRBJ2-2,NA,CARGTGNTGELFF,TGTGCCCGCGGGACAGGGAACACCGGGGAGCTGTTTTTT
TRBD2,TRBV7-2,TRBJ2-5,NA,CASSPGGRETQYF,TGTGCCAGCAGCCCGGGGGGGAGGGAGACCCAGTACTTC
TRBD1,TRBV5-1,TRBJ2-1,NA,CASSLAGTVYNEQFF,TGCGCCAGCAGCTTGGCGGGGACAGTATACAATGAGCAGTTCTTC